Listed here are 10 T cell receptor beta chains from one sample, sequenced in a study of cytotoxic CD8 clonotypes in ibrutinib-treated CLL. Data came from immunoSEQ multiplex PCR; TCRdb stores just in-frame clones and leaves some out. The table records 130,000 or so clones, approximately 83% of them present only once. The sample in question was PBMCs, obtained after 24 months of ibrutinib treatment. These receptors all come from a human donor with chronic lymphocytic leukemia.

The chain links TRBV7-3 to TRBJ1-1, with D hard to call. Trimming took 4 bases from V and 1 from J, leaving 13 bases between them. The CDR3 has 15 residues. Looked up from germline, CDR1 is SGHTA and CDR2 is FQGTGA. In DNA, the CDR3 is TGTGCCAGCAGCTCCCACTCCGGCCGGAACACTGAAGCTTTCTTT. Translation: CASSSHSGRNTEAFF.

In DNA form, the CDR3 reads TGTGCCAGCAGTCTGATAAAGAGGTCTGGGGCCAACGTCCTGACTTTC. Translation: CASSLIKRSGANVLTF. This chain connects TRBV27 to TRBJ2-6; D call uncertain. Per the germline V gene, CDR1 is MNHEY and CDR2 is SMNVEV (reference sequence). V lost 5 bases and J lost 1, with 12 bases in between. The CDR3 sequence is 16 residues long.

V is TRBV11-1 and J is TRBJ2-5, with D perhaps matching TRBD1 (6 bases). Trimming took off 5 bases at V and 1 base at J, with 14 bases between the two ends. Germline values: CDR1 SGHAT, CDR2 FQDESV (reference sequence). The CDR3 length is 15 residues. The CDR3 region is CASSSSGQPQETQYF. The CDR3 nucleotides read TGTGCCAGCAGCAGCTCCGGACAGCCCCAAGAGACCCAGTACTTC.

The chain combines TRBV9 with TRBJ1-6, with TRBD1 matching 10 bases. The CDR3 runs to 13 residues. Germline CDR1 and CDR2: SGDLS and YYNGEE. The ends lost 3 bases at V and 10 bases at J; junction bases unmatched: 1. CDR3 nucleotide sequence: TGTGCCAGCAGCGCGGGACAGGGGTCACCCCTCCACTTT. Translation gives CASSAGQGSPLHF.

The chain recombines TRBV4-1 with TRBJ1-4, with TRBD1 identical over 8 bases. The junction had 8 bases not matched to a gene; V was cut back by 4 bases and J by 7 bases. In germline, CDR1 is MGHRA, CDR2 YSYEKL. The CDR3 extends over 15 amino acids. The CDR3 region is CASSLRRGRGEKLFF. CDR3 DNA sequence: TGCGCCAGCAGCCTGCGCAGGGGGCGCGGTGAAAAACTGTTTTTT.

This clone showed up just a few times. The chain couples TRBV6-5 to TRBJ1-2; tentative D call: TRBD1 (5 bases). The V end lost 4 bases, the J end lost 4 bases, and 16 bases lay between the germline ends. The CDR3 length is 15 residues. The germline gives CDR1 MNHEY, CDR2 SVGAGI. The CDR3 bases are TGTGCCAGCAGTTCATTGGGGCGCGGGACCTATGGCTACACCTTC. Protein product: CASSSLGRGTYGYTF.

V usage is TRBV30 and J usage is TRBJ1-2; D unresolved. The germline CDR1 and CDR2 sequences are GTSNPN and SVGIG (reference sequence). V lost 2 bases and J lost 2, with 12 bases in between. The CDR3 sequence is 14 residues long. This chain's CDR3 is CAWSNGRSNYGYTF. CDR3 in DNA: TGTGCCTGGAGTAACGGACGCTCAAACTATGGCTACACCTTC.

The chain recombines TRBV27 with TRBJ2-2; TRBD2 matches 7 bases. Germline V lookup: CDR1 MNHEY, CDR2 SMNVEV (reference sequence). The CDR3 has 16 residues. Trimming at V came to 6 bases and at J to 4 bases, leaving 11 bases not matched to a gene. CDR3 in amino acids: CASRKARGRITGELFF. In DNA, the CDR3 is TGTGCCAGCAGAAAAGCGCGGGGGAGGATCACCGGGGAGCTGTTTTTT.

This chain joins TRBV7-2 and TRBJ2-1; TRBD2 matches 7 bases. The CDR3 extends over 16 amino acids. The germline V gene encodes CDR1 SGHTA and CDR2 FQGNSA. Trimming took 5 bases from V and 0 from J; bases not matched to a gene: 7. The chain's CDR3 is CASSNSGGSSYNEQFF. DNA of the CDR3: TGTGCCAGCAGCAACTCGGGCGGGAGCTCCTACAATGAGCAGTTCTTC. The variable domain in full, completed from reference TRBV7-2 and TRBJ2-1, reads GAGVSQSPSNKVTEKGKDVELRCDPISGHTALYWYRQSLGQGLEFLIYFQGNSAPDKSGLPSDRFSAERTGGSVSTLTIQRTQQEDSAVYLCASSNSGGSSYNEQFFGPGTRLTVL.

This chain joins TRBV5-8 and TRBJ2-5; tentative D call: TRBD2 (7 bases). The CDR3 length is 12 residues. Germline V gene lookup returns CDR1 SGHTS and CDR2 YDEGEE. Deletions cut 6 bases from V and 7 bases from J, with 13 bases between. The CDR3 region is CASNWEGGTQYF. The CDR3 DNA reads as TGTGCCAGCAACTGGGAGGGGGGGACCCAGTACTTC.